The present TCR beta chain was sequenced within a study of OX40 agonist ivuxolimab in advanced cancers. For this clone: Its antigen is as yet unknown.

Study-wide results and caveats: Relative to CD4+ cells, CD8+ T cells on average had more expanded clones.

The V end was cut by 1 base, the J end by 2 bases, with 12 bases between. The CDR3 has 16 residues. The V gene's germline CDR1 is SGHTA and CDR2 FQGNSA. The table came from immunoSEQ multiplex PCR; TCRdb's copy has only in-frame clones and leaves some out. In the table there are under 75,000 clones, roughly 85% of which are singletons. The TCR originated in an adult with an advanced solid tumor such as melanoma, head and neck, liver or kidney cancer. The V gene is TRBV7-2, the J gene TRBJ1-5; D remains unclear. Here the sequenced sample was CD4+ or CD8+ T cells sorted from blood, taken in a trial of the OX40 agonist ivuxolimab. Here the CDR3 DNA reads TGTGCCAGCAGCTTAGAGGCTGGGAGAGGCAATCAGCCCCAGCATTTT. Translation: CASSLEAGRGNQPQHF.